A single sample is the source of the 9 T cell receptor beta chains below, sequenced in a study of T cells expressing NK-cell markers. Reprocessing the 5' RACE reads, TCRdb reports a single entry for every CDR3 protein and omits DNA. Its table lists hundreds of thousands of distinct CDR3 sequences. Material for sequencing was blood T cells: a sorted CD56 or NKG2C T cell subset, CD4+ or CD8+ T cells, or bulk PBMC T cells (not recorded which). The receptors were gathered from a woman between 18 and 70 years old in good health.

The chain carries TRBV20-1 and TRBJ1-1; TCRdb picks TRBD1, but there is no DNA to check that call. Germline loops: CDR1 DFQATT, CDR2 SNEGSKA (reference sequence). This CDR3 is 13 amino acids long. The CDR3 protein is CSAPGQVYTEAFF.

The chain employs TRBV7-9 and TRBJ2-5. Germline values: CDR1 SEHNR, CDR2 FQNEAQ (reference sequence). CDR3 length: 14 residues. The CDR3 protein is CASSSIWNQETQYF. The variable domain in full, with the rest retrieved from reference TRBV7-9 and TRBJ2-5, is DTGVSQNPRHKITKRGQNVTFRCDPISEHNRLYWYRQTLGQGPEFLTYFQNEAQLEKSRLLSDRFSAERPKGSFSTLEIQRTEQGDSAMYLCASSSIWNQETQYFGPGTRLLVL.

This chain joins TRBV21-1 and TRBJ2-5; with no DNA, the TCRdb D assignment of TRBD1 cannot be verified. TRBV21-1 is given as a pseudogene. This CDR3 has 14 residues. CDR3 protein: CASSKLGDQETQYF.

This chain joins TRBV5-1 and TRBJ2-3; there is no DNA to check the TCRdb D call of TRBD2. The CDR3 contains 16 residues. CDR1 and CDR2 from the germline V gene are SGHRS and YFSETQ. CDR3 sequence reads: CASSRFGLAELGTQYF.

Here the CDR3 reads CSVAPGGTDTQYF. This chain links TRBV29-1 with TRBJ2-3; without DNA, the TCRdb call of TRBD1 cannot be checked. Germline V gene data show CDR1 as SQVTM and CDR2 as ANQGSEA. The CDR3 consists of 13 residues.

This chain connects TRBV5-1 to TRBJ2-7; TCRdb reports TRBD2, a call that lacks DNA to check it against. The length of the CDR3 is 15 residues. The germline CDR1 and CDR2 sequences are SGHRS and YFSETQ. The CDR3 loop is CASSRPGLGTYEQYF.

This chain connects TRBV19 to TRBJ2-1; the TCRdb D gene call, TRBD2, has no DNA to confirm it. The CDR3 length is 16 residues. The V gene's germline CDR1 is LNHDA and CDR2 SQIVND (reference sequence). Here the CDR3 reads CASSSDSGAGYNEQFF.

V is TRBV20-1 and J is TRBJ1-1; TCRdb designates TRBD1, a call that cannot be tested without DNA. Germline assignment: CDR1 DFQATT and CDR2 SNEGSKA (reference sequence). CDR3 length: 13 amino acids. CDR3 in amino acids: CRALDRKNTEAFF.

The CDR3 is CASKQANTEAFF. The rearrangement joins TRBV5-1 to TRBJ1-1; the D call of TRBD1 rests on TCRdb alone, since no DNA is present to check it. The CDR3 runs to 12 residues. The germline V gene has CDR1 SGHRS and CDR2 YFSETQ.